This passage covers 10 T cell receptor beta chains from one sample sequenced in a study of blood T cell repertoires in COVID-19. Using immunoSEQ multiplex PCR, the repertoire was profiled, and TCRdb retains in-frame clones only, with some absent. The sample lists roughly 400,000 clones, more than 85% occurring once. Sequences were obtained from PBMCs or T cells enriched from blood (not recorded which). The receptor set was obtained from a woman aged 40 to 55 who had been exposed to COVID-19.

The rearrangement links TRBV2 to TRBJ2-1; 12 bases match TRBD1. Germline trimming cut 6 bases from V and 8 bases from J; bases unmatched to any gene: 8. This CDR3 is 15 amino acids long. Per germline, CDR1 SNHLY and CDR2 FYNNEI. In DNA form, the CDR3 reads TGTGCCAGCAGCCCCGGGACAGGGGGCACAGATGAGCAGTTCTTC. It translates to CASSPGTGGTDEQFF.

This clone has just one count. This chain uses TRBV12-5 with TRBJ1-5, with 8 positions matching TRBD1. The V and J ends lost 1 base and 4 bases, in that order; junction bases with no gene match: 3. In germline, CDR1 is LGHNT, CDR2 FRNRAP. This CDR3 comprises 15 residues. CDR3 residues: CASGLGTGSNQPQHF. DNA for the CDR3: TGTGCTAGTGGTTTGGGGACAGGGTCGAATCAGCCCCAGCATTTT.

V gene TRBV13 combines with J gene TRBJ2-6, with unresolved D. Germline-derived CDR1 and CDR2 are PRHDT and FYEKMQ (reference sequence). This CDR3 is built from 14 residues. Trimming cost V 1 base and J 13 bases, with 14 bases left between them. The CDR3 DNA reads TGTGCCAGCAGCTTAGTGGGCAGGCCCCCGGTCCTGACTTTC. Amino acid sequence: CASSLVGRPPVLTF.

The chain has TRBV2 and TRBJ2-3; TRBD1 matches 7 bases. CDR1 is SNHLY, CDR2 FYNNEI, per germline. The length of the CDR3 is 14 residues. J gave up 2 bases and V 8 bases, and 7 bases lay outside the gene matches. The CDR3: CASVHRGNTDTQYF. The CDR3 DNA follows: TGTGCCAGCGTACACAGGGGTAACACAGATACGCAGTATTTT.

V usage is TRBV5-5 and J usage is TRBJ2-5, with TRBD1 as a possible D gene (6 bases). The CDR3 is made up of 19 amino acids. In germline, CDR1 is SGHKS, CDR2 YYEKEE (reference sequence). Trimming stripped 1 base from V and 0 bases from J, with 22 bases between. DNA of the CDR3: TGTGCCAGCAGCTTGATTTTATCGGTTAGGCCAGGGGACCAAGAGACCCAGTACTTC. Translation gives CASSLILSVRPGDQETQYF.

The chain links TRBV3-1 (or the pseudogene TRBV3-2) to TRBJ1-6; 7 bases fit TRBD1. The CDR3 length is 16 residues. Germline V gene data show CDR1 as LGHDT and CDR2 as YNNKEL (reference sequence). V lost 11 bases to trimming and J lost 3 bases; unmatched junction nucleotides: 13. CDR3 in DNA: TGTGCCCGGGCGGGACAGCGGGCCTTCTATAATTCACCCCTCCACTTT. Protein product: CARAGQRAFYNSPLHF.

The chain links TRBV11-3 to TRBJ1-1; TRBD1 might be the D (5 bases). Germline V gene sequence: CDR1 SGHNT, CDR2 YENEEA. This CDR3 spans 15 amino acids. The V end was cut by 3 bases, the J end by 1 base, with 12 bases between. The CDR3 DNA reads TGTGCCAGCAGCTTCCTCGGGGGTGCGAACACTGAAGCTTTCTTT. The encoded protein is CASSFLGGANTEAFF. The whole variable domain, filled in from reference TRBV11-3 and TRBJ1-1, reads EAGVVQSPRYKIIEKKQPVAFWCNPISGHNTLYWYLQNLGQGPELLIRYENEEAVDDSQLPKDRFSAERLKGVDSTLKIQPAELGDSAVYLCASSFLGGANTEAFFGQGTRLTVV.

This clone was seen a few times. In DNA, the CDR3 is TGTGCCAGCAGCTATGTAGAAGGGGCCTACAATGAGCAGTTCTTC. It yields the protein CASSYVEGAYNEQFF. The genes are TRBV5-4 and TRBJ2-1; tentative D call: TRBD1 (5 bases). The germline V gene encodes CDR1 SGHNT and CDR2 YYREEE (reference sequence). V lost 3 bases, J lost 2 bases, and 12 bases lay in between. This CDR3 region has 15 residues.

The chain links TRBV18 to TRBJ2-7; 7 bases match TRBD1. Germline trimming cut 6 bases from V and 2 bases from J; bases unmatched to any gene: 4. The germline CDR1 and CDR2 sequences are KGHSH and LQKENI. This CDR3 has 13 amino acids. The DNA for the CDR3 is TGTGCCAGCTCCCAGGACAGGACCTACGAGCAGTACTTC. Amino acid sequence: CASSQDRTYEQYF. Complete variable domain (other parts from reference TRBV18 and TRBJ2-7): NAGVMQNPRHLVRRRGQEARLRCSPMKGHSHVYWYRQLPEEGLKFMVYLQKENIIDESGMPKERFSAEFPKEGPSILRIQQVVRGDSAAYFCASSQDRTYEQYFGPGTRLTVT.

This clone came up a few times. For the CDR3, the DNA is TGTGCCAGCAGTTACCCGCAGGCCCGGGAGCTCCACTTT. Translating it yields CASSYPQARELHF. The chain has TRBV6-6 and TRBJ1-6; D call uncertain. CDR3 size: 13 residues. V lost 2 bases and J 16 bases, leaving 15 bases between the germline ends. The germline V gene has CDR1 MNHNY and CDR2 SVGAGI (reference sequence).